The 27 T cell receptor beta chains presented below share a single source sample, sequenced in a study of T cells in Graves' hyperthyroidism and ophthalmopathy. Regions amplified from RNA transcripts were the TCR beta CDR3 regions. During a first-round RT-PCR of the TCR CDR3, the HTBI primer set was used. TCRdb passed the multiplex PCR reads through MiXCR, listing each CDR3 protein once. This sample carries about 360,000 distinct CDR3 sequences, about 13% of them seen once, and the ten largest clones take over 8.5%. The sequenced sample was blood. These receptors all come from a woman between 18 and 29 years old with Graves' hyperthyroidism.

Only a few counts were recorded for this clonotype. One junction end disagrees with the germline gene, perhaps due to a read error. The rearrangement joins TRBV29-1 to TRBJ2-2; TRBD2 agrees at 7 bases. The CDR3 has 15 residues. Looked up from germline, CDR1 is SQVTM and CDR2 is ANQGSEA. As DNA, the CDR3 is TGCAGCGCGGGGAGGGAGGGAACCCTCACCGGGGAGCCGTTTTTT. Translation: CSAGREGTLTGEPFF.

This clonotype was observed many times. The V and J genes are TRBV20-1 and TRBJ2-7; 7 nucleotides match TRBD1. CDR3 length: 15 residues. Trimming removed 3 bases from V and 4 bases from J; junction bases left unmatched: 12. CDR1 and CDR2 from the germline V gene are DFQATT and SNEGSKA (reference sequence). CDR3 region: CSASRKDRPLYEQYF. The CDR3 coding sequence is TGCAGTGCTAGCCGGAAGGACAGGCCCCTTTACGAGCAGTACTTC.

This clonotype was detected only a few times. The rearrangement links TRBV6-1 to TRBJ1-5; weak D call: TRBD1 (6 bases). V was trimmed by 7 bases and J by 3 bases, leaving 16 bases between them. The CDR3 loop spans 15 amino acids. Germline CDR1 reads MNHNS; CDR2 reads SASEGT. The CDR3 DNA reads as TGTGCCAGCACGCGTATCGGACAGTCCAATCAGCCCCAGCATTTT. The encoded protein is CASTRIGQSNQPQHF.

The table lists this clonotype with many counts. The J gene is TRBJ2-7, the V gene TRBV9; D may correspond to TRBD1 or TRBD2 (5 bases each). The CDR3 covers 15 residues. The germline CDR1 and CDR2 sequences are SGDLS and YYNGEE. Trimming stripped 4 bases from V and 5 bases from J, with 19 bases between. The CDR3 coding sequence is TGTGCCAGCAGCCCCCGCTCAGGGACCTCGGACGAGCAGTACTTC. Its protein is CASSPRSGTSDEQYF.

The CDR3 region has the DNA TGTGCCCGGTCGGGAGGAGTTACTAGCACAGATACGCAGTATTTT. This sequence encodes CARSGGVTSTDTQYF. This chain uses TRBV30 with TRBJ2-3, with TRBD2 matching 7 bases. This CDR3 has 15 residues. The V gene's germline CDR1 is GTSNPN and CDR2 SVGIG (reference sequence). Losses at the gene ends were 8 bases for V and 0 bases for J; bases not matched to a gene: 11.

The CDR3 DNA reads TGTGCCACCAGTGACCCGCCCGGGAGTGACGCCTACAATGAGCAGTTCTTC. This gives the protein CATSDPPGSDAYNEQFF. The chain uses TRBV24-1 and TRBJ2-1; D perhaps matches TRBD2 (6 bases). This CDR3 is built from 17 residues. Trimming took 4 bases from V and 2 from J, leaving 17 bases between them. CDR1 and CDR2 (germline): KGHDR, SFDVKD.

This clonotype was detected ten times or more. The chain links TRBV20-1 to TRBJ2-1; D possibly corresponds to TRBD2 (6 bases). V gave up 3 bases and J gave up 0 bases, with 21 bases separating them. The germline CDR1 and CDR2 sequences are DFQATT and SNEGSKA (reference sequence). This CDR3 is 18 amino acids long. CDR3 DNA: TGCAGTGCTAGGGGTCCAGCCGGGAGCCGTACCTCCTACAATGAGCAGTTCTTC. Translation gives CSARGPAGSRTSYNEQFF.

This clonotype was seen a handful of times. V gene TRBV3-1 combines with J gene TRBJ2-1, with 11 bases that match TRBD2. The CDR3 runs to 17 residues. Germline assignment: CDR1 LGHDT and CDR2 YNNKEL (reference sequence). V was clipped by 1 base and J by 8 bases; unmatched bases: 10. CDR3 sequence (DNA): TGTGCCAGCAGCCAAGGATCCGGGACTAGCGGTCGGTATGAGCAGTTCTTC. Translation gives CASSQGSGTSGRYEQFF.

This clonotype was found many times. This rearrangement joins TRBV28 to TRBJ2-7; D remains ambiguous. The length of the CDR3 is 10 residues. CDR1 and CDR2 from the germline V gene are MDHEN and SYDVKM. V lost 6 bases and J lost 5, with 5 bases in between. The CDR3 here is CASRDNEQYF. CDR3 coding DNA: TGTGCCAGCAGGGATAACGAGCAGTACTTC.

The chain uses TRBV7-8 and TRBJ2-7; possible D gene TRBD2, 5 bases. The CDR3 runs 14 residues. Germline V gene data show CDR1 as SGHVS and CDR2 as FQNEAQ. Between the trimmed V and J ends, which lost 1 base and 3 bases, there was a span of 10 bases. In DNA, the CDR3 is TGTGCCAGCAGCTTAGGTAGCGCCAGCTACGAGCAGTACTTC. Its translation: CASSLGSASYEQYF.

This clonotype was counted at least ten times. The chain couples TRBV12-3 or TRBV12-4 to TRBJ1-2, with D unclear. Between the trimmed V and J ends, which lost 1 base and 4 bases, there was a span of 19 bases. This CDR3 has 17 amino acids. The CDR3 protein is CASSLVPAGSHVYGYTF. CDR3 coding DNA: TGTGCCAGCAGTTTAGTTCCGGCGGGGTCCCATGTCTATGGCTACACCTTC.

This rearrangement joins TRBV20-1 to TRBJ2-2; either TRBD1 or TRBD2 may fit D (5 bases each). The length of the CDR3 is 13 residues. Trimming stripped 2 bases from V and 3 bases from J, with 7 bases between. CDR1 is DFQATT and CDR2 is SNEGSKA in the germline V gene (reference sequence). CDR3 in amino acids: CSARQGDTGELFF. CDR3 in DNA: TGCAGTGCTAGACAGGGAGACACCGGGGAGCTGTTTTTT.

In this sample, this clonotype turned up many times. V is TRBV20-1 and J is TRBJ2-1; TRBD2 might be the D (6 bases). Trimming cost V 6 bases and J 6 bases, with 15 bases left between them. The CDR3 totals 13 residues. The germline gives CDR1 DFQATT, CDR2 SNEGSKA (reference sequence). Here the CDR3 DNA reads TGCAGTGCCTTAGGAGGGCCACGCAATGAGCAGTTCTTC. Protein sequence: CSALGGPRNEQFF.

At least ten counts were recorded for this clonotype. The rearrangement links TRBV28 to TRBJ2-3; 7 bases are a match to TRBD2. From germline, CDR1 is MDHEN and CDR2 SYDVKM. The CDR3 consists of 16 residues. V lost 6 bases, J lost 4 bases, and 13 bases stayed unmatched. The CDR3 loop is CASSPATSPDADTQYF. CDR3 nucleotides: TGTGCCAGCAGCCCTGCGACTAGCCCCGATGCAGATACGCAGTATTTT.

This clonotype appeared many times. The chain combines TRBV19 with TRBJ1-1; D possibly corresponds to TRBD1 (5 bases). Trimming shortened V by 1 base and J by 3 bases, and 21 bases separated the two germline ends. The germline V gene has CDR1 LNHDA and CDR2 SQIVND (reference sequence). The CDR3 consists of 18 residues. The CDR3 sequence: CASSIGLVARGWHTEAFF. The CDR3 region has the DNA TGTGCCAGTAGTATAGGATTGGTGGCGAGGGGCTGGCACACTGAAGCTTTCTTT.

This clonotype occurred many times. The gene calls are TRBV11-3 and TRBJ2-1, with 7 bases matching TRBD1. Germline CDR1 SGHNT, CDR2 YENEEA. This CDR3 contains 13 residues. After removal of 8 bases from V and 5 bases from J, the junction contained 6 bases not matched to a gene. CDR3 in DNA: TGTGCCAGCGGTTATACAGGGGACAATGAGCAGTTCTTC. Translation: CASGYTGDNEQFF.

In this sample, this clonotype turned up many times. The chain has TRBV6-1 and TRBJ2-7, with D possibly matching TRBD1 (5 bases). From germline, CDR1 is MNHNS and CDR2 SASEGT. Trimming took 4 bases from V and 0 from J, leaving 10 bases between them. This CDR3 region has 14 residues. In nucleotides, the CDR3 is TGTGCCAGCAGTGTAGGACACGACTCCTACGAGCAGTACTTC. It translates to CASSVGHDSYEQYF.

The chain recombines TRBV11-2 with TRBJ2-2, with a possible D match to TRBD2 (5 bases). Germline CDR1 and CDR2: SGHAT and FQNNGV. There are 15 residues in the CDR3. Trimming left V 1 base short and J 2 bases short, with 8 bases between. The CDR3 bases are TGTGCCAGCAGCTTAGGAGACTACAACACCGGGGAGCTGTTTTTT. Protein: CASSLGDYNTGELFF.

This clonotype appeared many times. This rearrangement joins TRBV2 to TRBJ1-1; D gene uncertain. The CDR3 consists of 14 residues. CDR1 is SNHLY, CDR2 FYNNEI, per germline. Trimming pared 6 bases from V and 2 bases from J, leaving 13 bases between. CDR3 in amino acids: CASSYSPDNTEAFF. DNA of the CDR3: TGTGCCAGCAGCTACAGCCCGGATAACACTGAAGCTTTCTTT.

This clonotype was seen more than once but under ten times. V usage is TRBV5-6 and J usage is TRBJ1-1; D ambiguous. The CDR3 length is 15 residues. V was trimmed by 0 bases and J by 0 bases, leaving 9 bases between them. Per germline, CDR1 SGHDT and CDR2 YYEEEE. The CDR3 DNA is TGTGCCAGCAGCTTGGATGGGTTAATGAACACTGAAGCTTTCTTT. Translating it yields CASSLDGLMNTEAFF.

This clonotype showed up just a few times. The gene calls are TRBV14 and TRBJ1-3, with a tentative D call TRBD1 (5 bases). The length of the CDR3 is 14 residues. The V end was cut by 5 bases, the J end by 4 bases, with 12 bases between. CDR1 and CDR2 (germline): SGHDN, FVKESK. CDR3 in DNA: TGTGCCAGCAGCTTCCGAGGGGTGGGAAACACCATATATTTT. It encodes CASSFRGVGNTIYF.

This clonotype was observed at least ten times. This chain uses TRBV12-3 or TRBV12-4 with TRBJ1-1, with D perhaps TRBD1 (5 bases). V was shortened by 3 bases and J by 1 base, with 9 bases between the two germline ends. The CDR3 is 14 amino acids. The CDR3 sequence: CASSFGTGNTEAFF. DNA of the CDR3: TGTGCCAGCAGTTTTGGGACGGGGAACACTGAAGCTTTCTTT.

This clonotype was seen repeatedly, ten times or more. The chain employs TRBV2 and TRBJ2-3; maybe TRBD2 (6 bases). CDR3 length: 15 amino acids. V was shortened by 2 bases and J by 2 bases, with 11 bases between the two germline ends. CDR1 is SNHLY and CDR2 is FYNNEI in the germline V gene. DNA for the CDR3: TGTGCCAGCAGTGAATGGCGGGGCCTCACAGATACGCAGTATTTT. This codes for CASSEWRGLTDTQYF.

The rearrangement uses TRBV7-9 and TRBJ2-6, with 11 bases identical to TRBD1. V was clipped by 5 bases and J by 1 base; unmatched bases: 7. Germline V gene lookup returns CDR1 SEHNR and CDR2 FQNEAQ (reference sequence). The CDR3 is 18 amino acids. The CDR3 spells CASSKPGTGGSGANVLTF. The DNA for the CDR3 is TGTGCCAGCAGCAAACCGGGGACAGGGGGTTCTGGGGCCAACGTCCTGACTTTC.

This chain links TRBV20-1 with TRBJ2-5; the D is unclear. Looked up from germline, CDR1 is DFQATT and CDR2 is SNEGSKA (reference sequence). The ends were cut back, 6 bases at V and 4 bases at J, with 18 bases in the middle. This CDR3 contains 14 residues. The CDR3 protein is CSANRRLDGETQYF. CDR3 in DNA: TGCAGTGCCAATAGGCGGCTTGATGGAGAGACCCAGTACTTC.

This clonotype was detected ten times or more. This chain connects TRBV24-1 to TRBJ1-1; possible D gene TRBD1, 5 bases. Germline loops: CDR1 KGHDR, CDR2 SFDVKD. Trimming removed 2 bases at V and 7 bases at J, with 13 bases between. The CDR3 length is 14 residues. CDR3 bases: TGTGCCACCAGTGATTCCGGGACCAAACGTGAAGCTTTCTTT. It encodes CATSDSGTKREAFF.

As regards this clonotype: One junction end disagrees with the germline gene, perhaps due to a read error. CDR3 in amino acids: CASSLAGTYNAQFF. The CDR3 region has the DNA TGTGCCAGCAGTCTAGCGGGAACCTACAATGCGCAGTTCTTC. The chain recombines TRBV27 with TRBJ2-1, with 9 bases lining up with TRBD2. The CDR3 loop spans 14 amino acids. Germline V lookup: CDR1 MNHEY, CDR2 SMNVEV (reference sequence).